The 18 T cell receptor beta chains given below trace back to one sample, sequenced in a study of cytomegalovirus exposure and HLA in healthy donors. The PCR used 60 Vbeta and 13 Jbeta primers. The data were produced by immunoSEQ multiplex PCR, yet TCRdb's version contains in-frame clones alone and is incomplete. Of 80,000 to 100,000 clones listed, about 81% are singletons. Material: PBMCs. These receptors all stem from a man aged 35 to 55 in good health and CMV-seronegative.

This chain uses TRBV29-1 with TRBJ2-5; maybe TRBD1 (6 bases). Germline-derived CDR1 and CDR2 are SQVTM and ANQGSEA. The length of the CDR3 is 13 residues. Trimming cost V 7 bases and J 5 bases, with 17 bases left between them. The CDR3 region has the DNA TGCAGCGCCATAAGACAGGTTGGGGAGACCCAGTACTTC. It yields the protein CSAIRQVGETQYF.

The chain is built from TRBV6-5 and TRBJ1-3; no firm D call. The CDR3 contains 15 residues. Germline CDR1 reads MNHEY; CDR2 reads SVGAGI. The V end was cut by 0 bases, the J end by 4 bases, with 10 bases between. CDR3 sequence (DNA): TGTGCCAGCAGTTACTCAGTCAGGAGGGGAAACACCATATATTTT. It codes for CASSYSVRRGNTIYF.

J is TRBJ2-1 and V is TRBV27; D remains ambiguous. The germline V and J ends were trimmed by 5 bases and 9 bases, with 23 bases remaining between them. Per the germline V gene, CDR1 is MNHEY and CDR2 is SMNVEV (reference sequence). The CDR3 is 16 residues long. This CDR3 is CASSVIVDSRSIEQFF. CDR3 sequence (DNA): TGTGCCAGCAGTGTGATAGTCGACTCGAGGAGCATTGAGCAGTTCTTC.

The V gene is TRBV2, the J gene TRBJ1-2; the match to TRBD1 covers 7 bases. This CDR3 contains 14 residues. Trimming took 6 bases from V and 2 from J; bases not matched to a gene: 6. Germline loops: CDR1 SNHLY, CDR2 FYNNEI. For the CDR3, the DNA is TGTGCCAGCAGAGTACAGGGGCTGAACTATGGCTACACCTTC. Translating it yields CASRVQGLNYGYTF.

This rearrangement joins TRBV5-1 to TRBJ2-7; 9 positions match TRBD1. The CDR3 is 16 amino acids. The trim removed 6 bases at V and 4 bases at J, leaving 14 bases unmatched. Germline V gene lookup returns CDR1 SGHRS and CDR2 YFSETQ. CDR3 DNA sequence: TGCGCCAGCACCCCTAATCTGGGACAGGGTGGGTACGAGCAGTACTTC. This gives the protein CASTPNLGQGGYEQYF.

V and J are TRBV7-2 and TRBJ1-6; no clear D. CDR3 size: 16 residues. The V and J ends lost 3 bases and 0 bases respectively, with 9 bases between them. Germline V gene data show CDR1 as SGHTA and CDR2 as FQGNSA. The CDR3 is CASSFSGSSYNSPLHF. CDR3 nucleotides: TGTGCCAGCAGCTTCTCCGGGAGCTCCTATAATTCACCCCTCCACTTT.

The chain carries TRBV5-8 and TRBJ2-7; unclear D gene. Germline CDR1 is SGHTS and CDR2 is YDEGEE. This CDR3 has 14 amino acids. Deletions cut 5 bases from V and 4 bases from J, with 16 bases between. CDR3 protein: CASSSSFEIYEQYF. DNA for the CDR3: TGTGCCAGCAGTTCCTCATTCGAGATATACGAGCAGTACTTC.

The chain is built from TRBV14 and TRBJ2-1; 8 nucleotides line up with TRBD1. Germline values: CDR1 SGHDN, CDR2 FVKESK. This CDR3 contains 17 residues. The ends lost 3 bases at V and 4 bases at J; junction bases unmatched: 11. The CDR3 protein is CASSHWTGPIGYNEQFF. The CDR3, as DNA: TGTGCCAGCAGCCACTGGACAGGGCCCATCGGGTACAATGAGCAGTTCTTC.

The chain uses TRBV7-9 and TRBJ1-2; 8 bases match TRBD1. Per germline, CDR1 SEHNR and CDR2 FQNEAQ (reference sequence). The V segment lost 3 bases and the J segment 8 bases; nucleotides outside the gene matches: 5. This CDR3 has 13 amino acids. The CDR3 loop reads CASSLTGVMGYTF. CDR3 DNA sequence: TGTGCCAGCAGCTTGACAGGGGTCATGGGCTACACCTTC.

This chain joins TRBV4-2 and TRBJ1-2; D is undetermined. The CDR3 has 15 residues. V gave up 0 bases and J gave up 1 base, with 9 bases separating them. The V gene's germline CDR1 is LGHNA and CDR2 YNFKEQ. CDR3 coding DNA: TGTGCCAGCAGCCAAGATCGGCGGGATAACTATGGCTACACCTTC. Amino acids: CASSQDRRDNYGYTF.

The chain has TRBV10-3 and TRBJ2-3, with 9 bases lining up with TRBD1. Trimming took 8 bases from V and 3 from J; bases not matched to a gene: 6. Per germline, CDR1 ENHRY and CDR2 SYGVKD. The CDR3 has 14 residues. CDR3 nucleotide sequence: TGTGCCATCCTGCGACAGGGGGTTACAGATACGCAGTATTTT. Protein product: CAILRQGVTDTQYF.

In regard to this clone: This specimen includes other DNA sequences encoding the same CDR3. The rearrangement links TRBV10-3 to TRBJ1-1, with D unclear. This CDR3 is built from 12 residues. The germline V gene encodes CDR1 ENHRY and CDR2 SYGVKD. The V and J ends lost 3 bases and 7 bases respectively, with 9 bases between them. CDR3 residues: CAISDLNGEAFF. CDR3 coding DNA: TGTGCCATCAGTGACCTGAACGGTGAAGCTTTCTTT.

The chain couples TRBV5-1 to TRBJ2-2; weak D call: TRBD1 (6 bases). Looked up from germline, CDR1 is SGHRS and CDR2 is YFSETQ. The CDR3 spans 14 residues. The V end was cut by 4 bases, the J end by 6 bases, with 13 bases between. The CDR3, as DNA: TGCGCCAGCAGCCCTGGGACACAACCCGGGGAGCTGTTTTTT. Translated: CASSPGTQPGELFF.

The sample holds a few counts of this clone. The gene calls are TRBV6-5 and TRBJ2-7, with 9 bases aligning to TRBD2. V trimming: 4 bases; J trimming: 7 bases; junction bases outside the gene matches: 11. Looked up from germline, CDR1 is MNHEY and CDR2 is SVGAGI. The CDR3 runs to 15 residues. As DNA, the CDR3 is TGTGCCAGCAGTTCGTGGGCGGGGGGGGAGGTTGAGCAGTACTTC. It is translated as CASSSWAGGEVEQYF.

The CDR3 DNA is TGTGCCATCAGTGCCCGGGACAGGGGGGATCATACGCAGTATTTT. Protein product: CAISARDRGDHTQYF. This chain joins TRBV10-3 and TRBJ2-3, with 11 bases aligning to TRBD1. J lost 7 bases, V lost 4 bases, and 7 bases had no gene match. There are 15 residues in the CDR3. CDR1 is ENHRY, CDR2 SYGVKD, per germline.

The chain combines TRBV15 with TRBJ2-3; 9 bases match TRBD1. Unmatched junction bases numbered 3, after V lost 0 bases and J lost 2 bases. The CDR3 sequence is 16 residues long. Looked up from germline, CDR1 is LNHNV and CDR2 is YYDKDF (reference sequence). This chain's CDR3 is CATSRDGQGSTDTQYF. CDR3 bases: TGTGCCACCAGCAGAGACGGACAGGGGTCCACAGATACGCAGTATTTT.

The chain joins TRBV6-1 to TRBJ2-3; D is unclear. The ends were cut back, 4 bases at V and 5 bases at J, with 13 bases in the middle. Germline CDR1 reads MNHNS; CDR2 reads SASEGT. The CDR3 spans 14 residues. CDR3 sequence: CASSVSWAQDTQYF. The CDR3, as DNA: TGTGCCAGCAGTGTATCTTGGGCCCAAGATACGCAGTATTTT.

In its sample, this clone was seen a few times. The chain recombines TRBV10-3 with TRBJ2-7; 11 bases match TRBD1. CDR3 size: 16 residues. CDR1 is ENHRY, CDR2 SYGVKD, per germline. Germline trimming cut 2 bases from V and 6 bases from J; bases unmatched to any gene: 9. The CDR3 DNA reads as TGTGCCATCAGTGAGCACGGACAGGGGGCCTCTAGCGAGCAGTACTTC. This sequence encodes CAISEHGQGASSEQYF.